This TCR beta chain was documented in a study of early T cells in non-severe SARS-CoV-2 infection. Study-wide context: It was bulk RNA from unsorted whole blood that was sequenced, and the chains were unpaired.

Study-level results: Anti-spike CD8 specificities were favored by VDJdb matching, whose results missed private and CD4 specificities.

This clonotype has ten or more counts. Its target is unknown. The TCR library protocol attached unique molecular identifiers to the individual cDNA molecules. TCRdb ran MiXCR on the 5' RACE reads and lists one entry per CDR3 protein. The sample lists more than 15,000 distinct CDR3 sequences; around 5.6% were seen once. V lost 6 bases and J 1 base, leaving 8 bases between the germline ends. The length of the CDR3 is 12 residues. CDR1 and CDR2 (germline): DFQATT, SNEGSKA (reference sequence). Sequenced material: whole blood, taken at baseline. The source is an adult who was a healthcare worker with PCR-confirmed SARS-CoV-2 infection or an uninfected control (not recorded which). The chain recombines TRBV20-1 with TRBJ2-3; D gene ambiguous. In DNA form, the CDR3 reads TGCAGTGCCGAAAAGGGCACAGATACGCAGTATTTT. Amino acid sequence: CSAEKGTDTQYF.